This T cell receptor beta chain originates from a study of blood T cell repertoires in COVID-19 (dated by TCRdb to 2020 to 2022). Regarding the research as a whole: Samples from collaborators originated in the United States, Italy and Spain and spanned both the acute and convalescent phases of COVID-19. The material from the prospective study consisted of cDNA or gDNA derived from T cells, B-cell-depleted T cells, or PBMCs. Subjects who had been exposed to COVID-19, were actively infected with it, or had recovered from it provided the deeply sampled blood TCRbeta repertoires that made up the dataset. The repertoires were released in a freely available public database meant as a resource for research on the immune response to SARS-CoV-2. The samples were drawn from the first 160 participants of the ongoing ImmuneRACE study and from 950 to 1,500 subjects provided by 6 global collaborators. A de-identified subject ID, COVID-19 status, age in years and sex were almost always included in the sample metadata. Where HLA class I and class II types were available, the types were taken from metadata supplied by the sample provider, not from assay-based typing.

Enrolling through a virtual design, the prospective study's participants ranged in age from roughly 18 to 95 years and lived across more than 20 United States geographic areas. To assign participants to cohorts, the prospective study relied on clinical history that participants themselves reported in a screening survey and a study questionnaire. Recovered participants in ImmuneRACE Cohort 3 were defined as having two consecutive negative NP/OP PCR tests, clearance from a healthcare professional, or resolution of symptoms. Mobile phlebotomists in the prospective study collected whole blood, serum and a nasopharyngeal or oropharyngeal swab from every participant. Additional blood draws and questionnaires over a 2-month period could optionally be provided by prospective study participants. Blood samples from the prospective study were shipped frozen or at room temperature prior to DNA extraction.

Regarding this clone: Its antigen is unknown. Per-base quality was not reported, and no clone a single base away is much larger than it.

Paper-wide results and their limitations: How much clinical and demographic metadata was included differed by source and by participant, and the metadata was provided uncurated.

The immunoSEQ Assay, a bias-controlled multiplex PCR, was used to amplify TCRbeta CDR3 regions from genomic DNA. The authors' pipeline ran thus. Nucleated cell counts per sample were estimated from amplification of reference gene primers within the assay. Sequence reads were collapsed and filtered to measure the absolute abundance of every unique TCRbeta CDR3 rearrangement. For each sample, productive Simpson clonality was calculated as the square root of Simpson's diversity index over productive rearrangements. As stored in TCRdb, this immuneACCESS dataset retains in-frame rearrangements with V and J assigned. A fraction of the clones does not appear; measured against another copy, unresolved V genes explain less than half of the discrepancy, and the remainder lacks a known reason. D and trimming come from the DNA, and the V and J calls and clone size come from that table. In this sample the table shows about 480,000 clones, over 75% of which occur a single time. The ten most abundant clones make up 1.5% to 2% of the sample.

This receptor was taken from a woman aged 40 to 49 who had recovered from COVID-19. Sample: PBMCs or T cells enriched from blood (not recorded which).

This receptor has the CDR3 CASSVGVAGYYEQYF. DNA sequence: TGTGCCAGCAGCGTAGGGGTAGCGGGGTACTACGAGCAGTACTTC. The chain is assembled from TRBV9 and TRBJ2-7; a stretch of 8 junction bases matches TRBD2. The CDR3 spans 15 residues, from the cysteine through the phenylalanine. Only the CDR3 part of the read is kept: 45 bases, read in frame from the first base. CDR1 and CDR2 (SGDLS, YYNGEE) derive from the germline V gene. V is trimmed back by 0 bases and J by 3 bases, and the junction contains 5 bases that no gene match accounts for.